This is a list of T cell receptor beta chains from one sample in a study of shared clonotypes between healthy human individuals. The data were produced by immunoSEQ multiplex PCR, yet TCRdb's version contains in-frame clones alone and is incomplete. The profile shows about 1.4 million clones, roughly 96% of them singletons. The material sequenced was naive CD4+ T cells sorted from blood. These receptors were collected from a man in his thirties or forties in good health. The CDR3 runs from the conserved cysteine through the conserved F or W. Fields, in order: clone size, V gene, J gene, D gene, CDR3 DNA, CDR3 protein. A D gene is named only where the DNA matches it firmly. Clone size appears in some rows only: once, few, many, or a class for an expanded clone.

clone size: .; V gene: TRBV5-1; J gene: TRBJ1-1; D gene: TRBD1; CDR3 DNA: TGCGCCAGCAGCCCTTCGGGACAGATGAACACTGAAGCTTTCTTT; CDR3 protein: CASSPSGQMNTEAFF
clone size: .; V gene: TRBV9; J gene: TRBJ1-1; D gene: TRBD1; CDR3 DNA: TGTGCCAGCAGCCCTCGGACAGGGACAATGAACACTGAAGCTTTCTTT; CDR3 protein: CASSPRTGTMNTEAFF
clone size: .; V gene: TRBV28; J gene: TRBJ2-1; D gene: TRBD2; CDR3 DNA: TGTGCCAGCAGTTTTCGGTTGAGGGTATCCCACCTTAGCGGGAGGCGGGGTAATGAGCAGTTCTTC; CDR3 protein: CASSFRLRVSHLSGRRGNEQFF
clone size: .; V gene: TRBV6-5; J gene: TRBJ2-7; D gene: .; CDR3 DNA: TGTGCCAGCAGATGGGGGGCCCTCTCCTACGAGCAGTACTTC; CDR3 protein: CASRWGALSYEQYF
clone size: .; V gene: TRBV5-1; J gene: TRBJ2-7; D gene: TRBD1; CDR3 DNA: TGCGCCAGCAACCTAATACCGGGACAGTTATACGAGCAGTACTTC; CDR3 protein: CASNLIPGQLYEQYF
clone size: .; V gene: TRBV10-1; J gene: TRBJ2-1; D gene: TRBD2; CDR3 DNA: TGCGCCAGCAGTGAGTCGCGGGGGAGCTCCTACAATGAGCAGTTCTTC; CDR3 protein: CASSESRGSSYNEQFF
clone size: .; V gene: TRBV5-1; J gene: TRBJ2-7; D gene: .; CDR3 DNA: TGCGCCAGCAGCTTCAGTCACAGCTTCTCCTACGAGCAGTACTTC; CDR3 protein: CASSFSHSFSYEQYF
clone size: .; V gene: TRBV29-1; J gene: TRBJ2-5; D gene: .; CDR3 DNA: TGCAGCGTTGTTACCAGGATCGAGGGGACCCAGTACTTC; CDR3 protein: CSVVTRIEGTQYF
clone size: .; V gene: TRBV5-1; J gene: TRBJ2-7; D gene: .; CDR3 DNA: TGCGCCAGCAGCTTCGGCGTCCAAGTTGGCGAGCAGTACTTC; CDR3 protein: CASSFGVQVGEQYF
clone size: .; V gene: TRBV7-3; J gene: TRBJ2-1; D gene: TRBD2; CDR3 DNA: TGTGCCAGCAGCACCCGACTAGCGGAGCGCCACAATGAGCAGTTCTTC; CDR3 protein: CASSTRLAERHNEQFF
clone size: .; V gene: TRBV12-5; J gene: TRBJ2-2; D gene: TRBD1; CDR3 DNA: TGTGCTAGTGGTTTGCAAACAGGGGTGGGAACCGGGGAGCTGTTTTTT; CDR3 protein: CASGLQTGVGTGELFF
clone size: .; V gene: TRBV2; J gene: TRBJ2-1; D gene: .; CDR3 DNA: TGTGCCAGCAGCGAATCGGACTTGGGGGAGCAGTTCTTC; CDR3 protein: CASSESDLGEQFF
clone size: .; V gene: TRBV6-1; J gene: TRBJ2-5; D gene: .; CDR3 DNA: TGTGCCAGCAGCACGGAGACCCAGTACTTC; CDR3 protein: CASSTETQYF
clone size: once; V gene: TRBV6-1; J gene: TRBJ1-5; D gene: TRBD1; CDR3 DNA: TGTGCCAGCAGAGAATCGGACAGGATGAGCCAGCCCCAGCATTTT; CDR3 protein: CASRESDRMSQPQHF
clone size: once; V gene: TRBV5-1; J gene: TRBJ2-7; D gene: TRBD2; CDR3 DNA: TGCGCCAGCGTCGGGGGTAGCGGGGCCTACGAGCAGTACTTC; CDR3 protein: CASVGGSGAYEQYF
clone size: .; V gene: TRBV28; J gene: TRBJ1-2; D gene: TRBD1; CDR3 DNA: TGTGCCAGCAGTTTTGCAGGGGGCGCGAGTACCTATGGCTACACCTTC; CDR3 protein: CASSFAGGASTYGYTF
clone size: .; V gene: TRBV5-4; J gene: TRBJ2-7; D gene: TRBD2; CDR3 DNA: TGTGCCAGCAGCCTACAGACTAGCAGCTACGAGCAGTACTTC; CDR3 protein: CASSLQTSSYEQYF
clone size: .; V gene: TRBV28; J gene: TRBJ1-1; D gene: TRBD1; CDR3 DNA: TGTGCCAGCAGTGATCGGACAGGAGCTCTGGACACTGAAGCTTTCTTT; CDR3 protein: CASSDRTGALDTEAFF
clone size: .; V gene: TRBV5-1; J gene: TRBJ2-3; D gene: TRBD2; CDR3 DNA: TGCGCCAGCAGCCGACTAGCGGGAGAAATAGATACGCAGTATTTT; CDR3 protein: CASSRLAGEIDTQYF
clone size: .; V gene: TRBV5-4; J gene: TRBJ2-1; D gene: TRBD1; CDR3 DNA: TGTGCCAGCAGCTTTGGGACAGGGGGGATGAATGAGCAGTTCTTC; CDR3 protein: CASSFGTGGMNEQFF
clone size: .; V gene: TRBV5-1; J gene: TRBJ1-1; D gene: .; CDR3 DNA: TGCGCCAGCAGCTCCGAGGGGTTTGGGAACACTGAAGCTTTCTTT; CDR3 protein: CASSSEGFGNTEAFF
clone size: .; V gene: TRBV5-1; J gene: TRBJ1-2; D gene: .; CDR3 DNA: TGCGCCAGCAGCTTGGGTGATAACAGGGCTAACTATGGCTACACCTTC; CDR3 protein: CASSLGDNRANYGYTF
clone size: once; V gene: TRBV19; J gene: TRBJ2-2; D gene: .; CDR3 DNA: TGTGCCAGTTCAGGGGTTTTCACCGGGGAGCTGTTTTTT; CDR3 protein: CASSGVFTGELFF
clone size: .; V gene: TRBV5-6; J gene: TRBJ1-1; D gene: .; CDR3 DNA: TGTGCCAGCAGCAGACAGTACATGAACACTGAAGCTTTCTTT; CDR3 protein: CASSRQYMNTEAFF
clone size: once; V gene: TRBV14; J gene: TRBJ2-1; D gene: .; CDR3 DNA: TGTGCCAGCAGCCAACTCCCCCTGGGTGAGCAGTTCTTC; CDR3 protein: CASSQLPLGEQFF
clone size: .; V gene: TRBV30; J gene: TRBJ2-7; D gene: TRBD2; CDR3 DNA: TGTGCCTGGAGTCAAATAGCGGGGCAGTACTTC; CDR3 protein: CAWSQIAGQYF
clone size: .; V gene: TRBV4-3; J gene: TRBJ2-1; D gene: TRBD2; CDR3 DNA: TGCGCCAGCAGCCAGCCTTTTGGCGGGAGCAGCTCCTACAATGAGCAGTTCTTC; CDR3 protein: CASSQPFGGSSSYNEQFF
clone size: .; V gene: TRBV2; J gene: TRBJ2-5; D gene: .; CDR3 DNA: TGTGCCAGCAGTGAAAATACGGAGGAGACCCAGTACTTC; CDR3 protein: CASSENTEETQYF
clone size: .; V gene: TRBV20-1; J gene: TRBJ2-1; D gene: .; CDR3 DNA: TGCAGTGCGGGGTCCTACAATGAGCAGTTCTTC; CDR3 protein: CSAGSYNEQFF
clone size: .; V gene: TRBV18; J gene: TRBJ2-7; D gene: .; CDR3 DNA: TGTGCCAGCTCCCCCAGGGGTTTCTACGAGCAGTACTTC; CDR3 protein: CASSPRGFYEQYF
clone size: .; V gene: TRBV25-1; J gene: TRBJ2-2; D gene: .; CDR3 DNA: TGTGCCAGCAGTGAGCCCGGACAGGGAGGGTCGTCCACCGGGGAGCTGTTTTTT; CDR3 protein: CASSEPGQGGSSTGELFF
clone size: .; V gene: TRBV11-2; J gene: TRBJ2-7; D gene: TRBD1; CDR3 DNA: TGTGCCAGCAGCCGCGAATTACGCCCCGAACGACAGGGGTACTACGAGCAGTACTTC; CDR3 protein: CASSRELRPERQGYYEQYF
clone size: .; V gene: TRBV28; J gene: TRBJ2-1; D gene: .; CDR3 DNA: TGTGCCAGCAGTCAGTCCCTAGCGCGACGTTACAATGAGCAGTTCTTC; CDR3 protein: CASSQSLARRYNEQFF
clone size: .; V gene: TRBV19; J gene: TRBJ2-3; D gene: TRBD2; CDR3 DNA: TGTGCCAGTAGTATCGGGACTAGCGGGAGCCTAGATACGCAGTATTTT; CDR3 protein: CASSIGTSGSLDTQYF
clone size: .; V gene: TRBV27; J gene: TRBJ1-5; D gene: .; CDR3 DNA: TGTGCCAGCAGTTTAAAGCCGACATCGTATAGCAATCAGCCCCAGCATTTT; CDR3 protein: CASSLKPTSYSNQPQHF
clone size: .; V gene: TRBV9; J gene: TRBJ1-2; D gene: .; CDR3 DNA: TGTGCCAGCAGCCCACCCCCCGAAATGGGCTATGGCTACACCTTC; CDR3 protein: CASSPPPEMGYGYTF
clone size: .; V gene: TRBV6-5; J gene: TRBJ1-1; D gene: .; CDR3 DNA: TGTGCCAGCAGACGACAGGTGAACACTGAAGCTTTCTTT; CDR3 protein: CASRRQVNTEAFF
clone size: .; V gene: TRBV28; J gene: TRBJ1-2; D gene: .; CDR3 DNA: TGTGCCAGCAGTTCTAAAGCGGTGGCAGTTCCTGGCTACACCTTC; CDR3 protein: CASSSKAVAVPGYTF
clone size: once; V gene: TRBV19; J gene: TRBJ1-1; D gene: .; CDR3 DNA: TGTGCCAGTAGTATAGTGCAGAACACTGAAGCTTTCTTT; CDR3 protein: CASSIVQNTEAFF
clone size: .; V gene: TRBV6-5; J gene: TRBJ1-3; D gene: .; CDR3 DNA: TGTGCCAGCACGGCCCCTGGAAACACCATATATTTT; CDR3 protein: CASTAPGNTIYF
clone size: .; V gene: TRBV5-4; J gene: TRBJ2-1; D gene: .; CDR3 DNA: TGTGCCAGCAGCTTTTCCCGGGAACCACAGTTCTTC; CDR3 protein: CASSFSREPQFF
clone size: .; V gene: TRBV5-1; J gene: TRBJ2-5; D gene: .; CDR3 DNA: TGCGCCAGCAGCCCCATCCCTTTGGGAGTGGCCCTAGAGACCCAGTACTTC; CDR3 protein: CASSPIPLGVALETQYF
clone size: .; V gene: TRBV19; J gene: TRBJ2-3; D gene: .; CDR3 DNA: TGTGCCAGTAGTATAGATCGGGGGAACACAGATACGCAGTATTTT; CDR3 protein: CASSIDRGNTDTQYF
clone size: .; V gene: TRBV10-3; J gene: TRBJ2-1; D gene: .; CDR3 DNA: TGTGCCATCAGTGAAGGGAGGGGGCGCTTAAATGAGCAGTTCTTC; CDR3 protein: CAISEGRGRLNEQFF
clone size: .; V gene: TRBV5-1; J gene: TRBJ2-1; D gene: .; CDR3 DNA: TGCGCCAGCACGGGCAGGCAAAGCTCCTACAATGAGCAGTTCTTC; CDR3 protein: CASTGRQSSYNEQFF
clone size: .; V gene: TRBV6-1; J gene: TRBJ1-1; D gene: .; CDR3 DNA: TGTGCCAGCAGTGAACTCAGACTGAACACTGAAGCTTTCTTT; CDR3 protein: CASSELRLNTEAFF
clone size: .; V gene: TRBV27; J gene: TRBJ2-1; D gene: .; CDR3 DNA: TGTGCCAGCAGTTTATTGGGCAGGGGTTCCTACAATGAGCAGTTCTTC; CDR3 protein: CASSLLGRGSYNEQFF
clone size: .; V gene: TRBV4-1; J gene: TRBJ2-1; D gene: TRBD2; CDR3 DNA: TGCGCCAGCAGCCCAGAAGGGACTAGCATCGAATTCTTC; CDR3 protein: CASSPEGTSIEFF
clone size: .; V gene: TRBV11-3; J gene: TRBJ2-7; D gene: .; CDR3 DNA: TGTGCCAGCAGCTTCCGTCCCGGGGACGAGCAGTACTTC; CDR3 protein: CASSFRPGDEQYF
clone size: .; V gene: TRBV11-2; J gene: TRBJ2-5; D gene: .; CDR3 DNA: TGTGCCAGCAGCTTAGACAGGTCGCGACAAGAGACCCAGTACTTC; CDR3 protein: CASSLDRSRQETQYF
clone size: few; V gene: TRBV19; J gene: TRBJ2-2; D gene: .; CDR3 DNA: TGTGCCAGTACGTCCGCCGGGGAGCTGTTTTTT; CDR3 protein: CASTSAGELFF
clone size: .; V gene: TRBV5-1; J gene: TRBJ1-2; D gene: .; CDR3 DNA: TGCGCCAGCAGCTTGTTACAGGGTCCTAACTATGGCTACACCTTC; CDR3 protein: CASSLLQGPNYGYTF
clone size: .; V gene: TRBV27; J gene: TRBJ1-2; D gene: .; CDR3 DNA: TGTGCCAGCAGTCCACAGGGTGGCGGCTACACCTTC; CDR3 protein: CASSPQGGGYTF
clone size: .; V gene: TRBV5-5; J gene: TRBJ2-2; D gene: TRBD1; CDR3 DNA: TGTGCCAGCAGCTTGCAGGGGGTGGGCACCGGGGAGCTGTTTTTT; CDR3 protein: CASSLQGVGTGELFF
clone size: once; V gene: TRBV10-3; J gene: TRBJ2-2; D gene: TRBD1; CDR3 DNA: TGTGCCATCAGGGGACAGGGGGGATACACCGGGGAGCTGTTTTTT; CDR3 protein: CAIRGQGGYTGELFF
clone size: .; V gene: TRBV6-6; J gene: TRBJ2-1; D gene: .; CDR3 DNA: TGTGCCAGCAGTTACCTCGACAGTCAAGAGCAGTTCTTC; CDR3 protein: CASSYLDSQEQFF